A single sample gave rise to the 20 T cell receptor beta chains below, sequenced in a study of T-cell reconstitution after alpha-beta-depleted transplantation in children. Researchers prepared the TCRbeta library using unique molecular identifiers, the study reports. One entry per CDR3 protein results from TCRdb running MiXCR on the PCR reads. The data contain 440,000 or so distinct CDR3 sequences, 43% of them singletons. Sequences were derived from PBMCs, sampled before TCRalphabeta/CD19-depleted stem cell transplant. The receptors were sampled from a girl aged 2-15 years with aplastic anemia, due to receive a stem cell transplant.

The rearrangement joins TRBV20-1 to TRBJ2-1; 10 bases align to TRBD1. CDR1 DFQATT and CDR2 SNEGSKA come from the germline V gene (reference sequence). V lost 0 bases, J lost 6 bases, and 8 bases stayed unmatched. The CDR3 runs 16 residues. The CDR3 DNA reads as TGCAGTGCTAGAGATATACGGACAGGGGGTTTCAATGAGCAGTTCTTC. It is translated as CSARDIRTGGFNEQFF.

The rearrangement links TRBV5-1 to TRBJ1-1; maybe TRBD1 (6 bases). CDR1 is SGHRS and CDR2 is YFSETQ in the germline V gene. This CDR3 has 14 residues. The V gene lost 1 base and the J gene lost 5 bases, with 12 bases spanning the gap. The DNA for the CDR3 is TGCGCCAGCAGCTTGAACAGGGATTGGACTGAAGCTTTCTTT. Translation: CASSLNRDWTEAFF.

The gene calls are TRBV5-1 and TRBJ2-4, with 10 nucleotides matching TRBD1. V shed 7 bases and J 10 bases; nucleotides not matched to a gene: 8. The CDR3 length is 13 residues. Looked up from germline, CDR1 is SGHRS and CDR2 is YFSETQ. For the CDR3, the DNA is TGCGCCAGCCTCGGACAGGGGGTGAAGATTCAGTACTTC. Protein product: CASLGQGVKIQYF.

The chain recombines TRBV20-1 with TRBJ1-1; the D is unclear. V was shortened by 3 bases and J by 4 bases, with 9 bases between the two germline ends. Per the germline V gene, CDR1 is DFQATT and CDR2 is SNEGSKA (reference sequence). The CDR3 is 12 residues long. The CDR3 sequence is CSASPVGTEAFF. CDR3 bases: TGCAGTGCTAGCCCGGTGGGCACTGAAGCTTTCTTT.

The genes are TRBV29-1 and TRBJ2-3; no clear D. V shed 6 bases and J shed 6 bases, with 10 bases lying between them. CDR3 length equals 11 residues. In germline, CDR1 is SQVTM, CDR2 ANQGSEA. In DNA, the CDR3 is TGCAGCGTGACGGGTTTGGATACGCAGTATTTT. Protein product: CSVTGLDTQYF.

The sample holds many counts of this clonotype. This sequence joins TRBV20-1 and TRBJ2-7, with 11 bases lining up with TRBD2. Germline V gene lookup returns CDR1 DFQATT and CDR2 SNEGSKA (reference sequence). The V segment lost 5 bases and the J segment 3 bases; nucleotides outside the gene matches: 9. This CDR3 has 15 residues. CDR3 sequence: CSAADLGLADYEQYF. The CDR3 DNA reads as TGCAGTGCTGCCGACTTGGGACTAGCGGACTACGAGCAGTACTTC.

The rearrangement uses TRBV12-3 or TRBV12-4 and TRBJ2-5, with 10 positions matching TRBD2. J gave up 1 base and V 5 bases, and 7 bases lay outside the gene matches. The CDR3 is made up of 16 amino acids. CDR3 bases: TGTGCCAGCAGTACTACCCAGCGGGAGGGCCAAGAGACCCAGTACTTC. Encoded protein: CASSTTQREGQETQYF.

This clonotype showed up many times. The V gene is TRBV3-1, the J gene TRBJ1-4; D is ambiguous. Trimming took 5 bases from V and 8 from J, leaving 12 bases between them. The CDR3 contains 13 residues. Germline V CDR1 and CDR2: LGHDT, YNNKEL (reference sequence). The CDR3 sequence is CASSEHSDEKLFF. The CDR3, as DNA: TGTGCCAGCAGCGAACACTCGGACGAAAAACTGTTTTTT.

The chain combines TRBV20-1 with TRBJ2-1; TRBD2 might be the D (5 bases). This CDR3 has 12 residues. Germline CDR1 is DFQATT and CDR2 is SNEGSKA (reference sequence). V lost 3 bases, J lost 5 bases, and 8 bases lay in between. The CDR3 nucleotides are TGCAGTGCTAGCCAGAGGGACAATGAGCAGTTCTTC. It yields the protein CSASQRDNEQFF.

J is TRBJ2-3 and V is TRBV28; 8 positions match TRBD1. Germline lookup yields CDR1 MDHEN and CDR2 SYDVKM. This CDR3 comprises 12 residues. V was pared by 4 bases and J by 10 bases, with 4 bases of the junction left unmatched. DNA of the CDR3: TGTGCCAGCAGTTATCCGGGACAGGCGCAGTATTTT. Encoded protein: CASSYPGQAQYF.

V gene TRBV20-1 combines with J gene TRBJ2-3; TRBD2 matches at 10 bases. Trimming cost V 6 bases and J 3 bases; bases outside gene matches: 6. From germline, CDR1 is DFQATT and CDR2 SNEGSKA (reference sequence). The CDR3 loop spans 14 amino acids. For the CDR3, the DNA is TGCAGTGCGAAGAGCGGGGGGGCGACAGATACGCAGTATTTT. Its translation is CSAKSGGATDTQYF.

In this sample, this clonotype turned up many times. The chain recombines TRBV5-5 with TRBJ2-3; 8 bases agree with TRBD2. Per germline, CDR1 SGHKS and CDR2 YYEKEE (reference sequence). This CDR3 has 16 amino acids. Trimming at V came to 5 bases and at J to 0 bases, leaving 8 bases not matched to a gene. CDR3 region: CASRMATSGSTDTQYF. In nucleotides, the CDR3 is TGTGCCAGCAGAATGGCCACTAGCGGTAGCACAGATACGCAGTATTTT. The full variable domain, rest sourced from reference TRBV5-5 and TRBJ2-3, is DAGVTQSPTHLIKTRGQQVTLRCSPISGHKSVSWYQQVLGQGPQFIFQYYEKEERGRGNFPDRFSARQFPNYSSELNVNALLLGDSALYLCASRMATSGSTDTQYFGPGTRLTVL.

About this clonotype itself: A clone one base away is much larger, so this may be a read error. The J gene is TRBJ1-1, the V gene TRBV7-2, with D possibly being TRBD1 (5 bases). Germline V lookup: CDR1 SGHTA, CDR2 FQGNSA. The CDR3 totals 14 residues. The CDR3 here is CASSRNGGNTEALF. CDR3 coding DNA: TGTGCCAGCAGCCGAAACGGGGGGAACACTGAAGCTCTCTTT.

This clonotype was seen a few times. The V and J genes are TRBV15 and TRBJ1-5; unclear D gene. Trimming shortened V by 8 bases and J by 6 bases, and 17 bases separated the two germline ends. Germline assignment: CDR1 LNHNV and CDR2 YYDKDF (reference sequence). The CDR3 is made up of 14 amino acids. The CDR3 DNA is TGTGCCACCGGAAAAACAAGGGATCGTCAGCCCCAGCATTTT. It yields the protein CATGKTRDRQPQHF.

This chain connects TRBV15 to TRBJ1-2; D may be TRBD1 (6 bases). From germline, CDR1 is LNHNV and CDR2 YYDKDF (reference sequence). The CDR3 runs to 15 residues. The V and J ends lost 3 bases and 3 bases respectively, with 14 bases between them. CDR3 loop: CATSSSQGFYYGYTF. In nucleotides, the CDR3 is TGTGCCACCAGCAGCTCACAGGGCTTTTACTATGGCTACACCTTC.

The chain is built from TRBV7-6 and TRBJ2-2; 10 bases match TRBD1. The CDR3 extends over 14 amino acids. Germline loops: CDR1 SGHVS, CDR2 FNYEAQ. The trim removed 5 bases at V and 7 bases at J, leaving 4 bases unmatched. CDR3 in DNA: TGTGCCAGCAGCCCAGGACAGGGGGACGGGGAGCTGTTTTTT. Amino acid sequence: CASSPGQGDGELFF.

This clonotype appeared once. The gene calls are TRBV6-1 and TRBJ2-1, with 7 bases aligning to TRBD2. Per germline, CDR1 MNHNS and CDR2 SASEGT. The junction had 13 bases not matched to a gene; V was cut back by 7 bases and J by 4 bases. The CDR3 totals 16 residues. The CDR3 protein is CASNPGGAGLYNEQFF. As DNA, the CDR3 is TGTGCCAGCAACCCAGGCGGAGCGGGACTATACAATGAGCAGTTCTTC.

The rearrangement joins TRBV7-9 to TRBJ1-1; D remains ambiguous. Per germline, CDR1 SEHNR and CDR2 FQNEAQ (reference sequence). Trimming pared 2 bases from V and 8 bases from J, leaving 12 bases between. The CDR3 totals 13 residues. CDR3 amino acids: CASSLKHEGEAFF. Written as DNA, the CDR3 is TGTGCCAGCAGCTTAAAACATGAGGGAGAAGCTTTCTTT.

Ten or more counts support this clonotype. The chain recombines TRBV20-1 with TRBJ2-7; 8 positions agree with TRBD1. The CDR3 extends over 14 amino acids. Germline CDR1 reads DFQATT; CDR2 reads SNEGSKA (reference sequence). V shed 6 bases and J 3 bases; nucleotides not matched to a gene: 10. CDR3 bases: TGCAGTGCGAAGGGTGACAGGGGCTACTACGAGCAGTACTTC. It translates to CSAKGDRGYYEQYF.

This clonotype has just a few counts. The chain couples TRBV7-2 to TRBJ1-5, with D perhaps TRBD1 (6 bases). CDR3 size: 15 residues. With 4 bases removed from V and 5 bases from J, the gap between germline ends came to 15 bases. CDR1 is SGHTA and CDR2 is FQGNSA in the germline V gene. The CDR3 loop is CASSSTGSLYQPQHF. The CDR3 region has the DNA TGTGCCAGCAGCTCTACAGGGTCCCTTTATCAGCCCCAGCATTTT. The variable domain in full, with the rest retrieved from reference TRBV7-2 and TRBJ1-5, is GAGVSQSPSNKVTEKGKDVELRCDPISGHTALYWYRQSLGQGLEFLIYFQGNSAPDKSGLPSDRFSAERTGGSVSTLTIQRTQQEDSAVYLCASSSTGSLYQPQHFGDGTRLSIL.